The rows below give T cell receptor beta chains drawn from one sample of a study of T cell repertoires in cytomegalovirus infection. Which antigens these TCRs recognize remains unknown. TCRdb re-derived calls from the reads in MiXCR, one entry per CDR3 protein. The sample carries some 120,000 distinct CDR3 sequences, about 9.5% recorded once. The sample taken for sequencing was PBMCs, sequenced either directly or after in vitro stimulation (not recorded which). Source of these receptors: a human donor in good health (CMV status not recorded). Some clones in this sample may be carry-over from other donors' samples. The CDR3 runs from the conserved cysteine through the conserved F or W. The D gene is left open where the match is weak. The size of a clone is reported for some rows only, either as once, few or many, or as a class for expanded clones.

cdr3_length	v_call	d_call	clone_size	j_call	cdr3_aa	cdr3_nt
17	TRBV28	NA	many	TRBJ1-2	CAIPEGQGASLTYGYTF	TGTGCCATTCCAGAGGGCCAGGGAGCATCCCTAACCTATGGCTACACCTTC
12	TRBV19	NA	NA	TRBJ2-7	CASSPATGSKYF	TGTGCCAGTAGCCCGGCCACAGGGTCAAAGTACTTC
15	TRBV6-5	TRBD1	NA	TRBJ1-2	CASSYPGQGDYGYTF	TGTGCCAGCAGTTACCCCGGACAGGGAGACTATGGCTACACCTTC
19	TRBV5-1	NA	NA	TRBJ2-6	CASSLFPGGGISGANVLTF	TGCGCCAGCAGCTTGTTTCCCGGGGGAGGAATTTCAGGGGCCAACGTCCTGACTTTC
16	TRBV29-1	TRBD1	many	TRBJ2-4	CSVARDRRMAKNIQYF	TGCAGCGTTGCCCGGGACAGGAGGATGGCCAAAAACATTCAGTACTTC
15	TRBV15	NA	many	TRBJ1-1	CATSRDRGVNAEAFF	TGTGCCACCAGCAGAGACAGGGGAGTTAACGCTGAAGCTTTCTTT
16	TRBV28	TRBD1	many	TRBJ1-1	CASSLGSAGGNTEAFF	TGTGCCAGCAGTTTAGGGTCCGCAGGGGGGAACACTGAAGCTTTCTTT
14	TRBV5-6	TRBD1	NA	TRBJ1-5	CASSWTGGNQPQHF	TGTGCCAGCAGCTGGACAGGGGGCAATCAGCCCCAGCATTTT
14	TRBV4-3	NA	NA	TRBJ1-1	CASSQTLQGGEAFF	TGCGCCAGCAGCCAGACGCTTCAGGGAGGTGAAGCTTTCTTT
19	TRBV28	TRBD1	many	TRBJ2-4	CASSLWTPTGARGKNIQYF	TGTGCCAGCAGTTTATGGACCCCGACAGGGGCCAGGGGCAAAAACATTCAGTACTTC
15	TRBV7-2	TRBD1	NA	TRBJ1-4	CASSSTGGSNEKLFF	TGTGCCAGCAGCTCTACAGGGGGTTCTAATGAAAAACTGTTTTTT
13	TRBV29-1	NA	NA	TRBJ1-1	CSVGLVGSTEAFF	TGCAGCGTTGGGCTGGTGGGGAGTACTGAAGCTTTCTTT
13	TRBV4-2	NA	many	TRBJ2-1	CASSQVALGEQFF	TGTGCCAGCAGCCAAGTAGCTCTCGGGGAGCAGTTCTTC
14	TRBV7-2	TRBD1	many	TRBJ1-5	CASSGTGDNQPQHF	TGTGCCAGCAGTGGGACAGGGGATAATCAGCCCCAGCATTTT
12	TRBV7-9	NA	few	TRBJ1-1	CASSSDSTEAFF	TGTGCCAGCAGCTCTGACAGTACTGAAGCTTTCTTT
12	TRBV6-6	NA	few	TRBJ2-3	CAGMGSGPTQYF	TGTGCCGGGATGGGATCCGGGCCCACGCAGTATTTT